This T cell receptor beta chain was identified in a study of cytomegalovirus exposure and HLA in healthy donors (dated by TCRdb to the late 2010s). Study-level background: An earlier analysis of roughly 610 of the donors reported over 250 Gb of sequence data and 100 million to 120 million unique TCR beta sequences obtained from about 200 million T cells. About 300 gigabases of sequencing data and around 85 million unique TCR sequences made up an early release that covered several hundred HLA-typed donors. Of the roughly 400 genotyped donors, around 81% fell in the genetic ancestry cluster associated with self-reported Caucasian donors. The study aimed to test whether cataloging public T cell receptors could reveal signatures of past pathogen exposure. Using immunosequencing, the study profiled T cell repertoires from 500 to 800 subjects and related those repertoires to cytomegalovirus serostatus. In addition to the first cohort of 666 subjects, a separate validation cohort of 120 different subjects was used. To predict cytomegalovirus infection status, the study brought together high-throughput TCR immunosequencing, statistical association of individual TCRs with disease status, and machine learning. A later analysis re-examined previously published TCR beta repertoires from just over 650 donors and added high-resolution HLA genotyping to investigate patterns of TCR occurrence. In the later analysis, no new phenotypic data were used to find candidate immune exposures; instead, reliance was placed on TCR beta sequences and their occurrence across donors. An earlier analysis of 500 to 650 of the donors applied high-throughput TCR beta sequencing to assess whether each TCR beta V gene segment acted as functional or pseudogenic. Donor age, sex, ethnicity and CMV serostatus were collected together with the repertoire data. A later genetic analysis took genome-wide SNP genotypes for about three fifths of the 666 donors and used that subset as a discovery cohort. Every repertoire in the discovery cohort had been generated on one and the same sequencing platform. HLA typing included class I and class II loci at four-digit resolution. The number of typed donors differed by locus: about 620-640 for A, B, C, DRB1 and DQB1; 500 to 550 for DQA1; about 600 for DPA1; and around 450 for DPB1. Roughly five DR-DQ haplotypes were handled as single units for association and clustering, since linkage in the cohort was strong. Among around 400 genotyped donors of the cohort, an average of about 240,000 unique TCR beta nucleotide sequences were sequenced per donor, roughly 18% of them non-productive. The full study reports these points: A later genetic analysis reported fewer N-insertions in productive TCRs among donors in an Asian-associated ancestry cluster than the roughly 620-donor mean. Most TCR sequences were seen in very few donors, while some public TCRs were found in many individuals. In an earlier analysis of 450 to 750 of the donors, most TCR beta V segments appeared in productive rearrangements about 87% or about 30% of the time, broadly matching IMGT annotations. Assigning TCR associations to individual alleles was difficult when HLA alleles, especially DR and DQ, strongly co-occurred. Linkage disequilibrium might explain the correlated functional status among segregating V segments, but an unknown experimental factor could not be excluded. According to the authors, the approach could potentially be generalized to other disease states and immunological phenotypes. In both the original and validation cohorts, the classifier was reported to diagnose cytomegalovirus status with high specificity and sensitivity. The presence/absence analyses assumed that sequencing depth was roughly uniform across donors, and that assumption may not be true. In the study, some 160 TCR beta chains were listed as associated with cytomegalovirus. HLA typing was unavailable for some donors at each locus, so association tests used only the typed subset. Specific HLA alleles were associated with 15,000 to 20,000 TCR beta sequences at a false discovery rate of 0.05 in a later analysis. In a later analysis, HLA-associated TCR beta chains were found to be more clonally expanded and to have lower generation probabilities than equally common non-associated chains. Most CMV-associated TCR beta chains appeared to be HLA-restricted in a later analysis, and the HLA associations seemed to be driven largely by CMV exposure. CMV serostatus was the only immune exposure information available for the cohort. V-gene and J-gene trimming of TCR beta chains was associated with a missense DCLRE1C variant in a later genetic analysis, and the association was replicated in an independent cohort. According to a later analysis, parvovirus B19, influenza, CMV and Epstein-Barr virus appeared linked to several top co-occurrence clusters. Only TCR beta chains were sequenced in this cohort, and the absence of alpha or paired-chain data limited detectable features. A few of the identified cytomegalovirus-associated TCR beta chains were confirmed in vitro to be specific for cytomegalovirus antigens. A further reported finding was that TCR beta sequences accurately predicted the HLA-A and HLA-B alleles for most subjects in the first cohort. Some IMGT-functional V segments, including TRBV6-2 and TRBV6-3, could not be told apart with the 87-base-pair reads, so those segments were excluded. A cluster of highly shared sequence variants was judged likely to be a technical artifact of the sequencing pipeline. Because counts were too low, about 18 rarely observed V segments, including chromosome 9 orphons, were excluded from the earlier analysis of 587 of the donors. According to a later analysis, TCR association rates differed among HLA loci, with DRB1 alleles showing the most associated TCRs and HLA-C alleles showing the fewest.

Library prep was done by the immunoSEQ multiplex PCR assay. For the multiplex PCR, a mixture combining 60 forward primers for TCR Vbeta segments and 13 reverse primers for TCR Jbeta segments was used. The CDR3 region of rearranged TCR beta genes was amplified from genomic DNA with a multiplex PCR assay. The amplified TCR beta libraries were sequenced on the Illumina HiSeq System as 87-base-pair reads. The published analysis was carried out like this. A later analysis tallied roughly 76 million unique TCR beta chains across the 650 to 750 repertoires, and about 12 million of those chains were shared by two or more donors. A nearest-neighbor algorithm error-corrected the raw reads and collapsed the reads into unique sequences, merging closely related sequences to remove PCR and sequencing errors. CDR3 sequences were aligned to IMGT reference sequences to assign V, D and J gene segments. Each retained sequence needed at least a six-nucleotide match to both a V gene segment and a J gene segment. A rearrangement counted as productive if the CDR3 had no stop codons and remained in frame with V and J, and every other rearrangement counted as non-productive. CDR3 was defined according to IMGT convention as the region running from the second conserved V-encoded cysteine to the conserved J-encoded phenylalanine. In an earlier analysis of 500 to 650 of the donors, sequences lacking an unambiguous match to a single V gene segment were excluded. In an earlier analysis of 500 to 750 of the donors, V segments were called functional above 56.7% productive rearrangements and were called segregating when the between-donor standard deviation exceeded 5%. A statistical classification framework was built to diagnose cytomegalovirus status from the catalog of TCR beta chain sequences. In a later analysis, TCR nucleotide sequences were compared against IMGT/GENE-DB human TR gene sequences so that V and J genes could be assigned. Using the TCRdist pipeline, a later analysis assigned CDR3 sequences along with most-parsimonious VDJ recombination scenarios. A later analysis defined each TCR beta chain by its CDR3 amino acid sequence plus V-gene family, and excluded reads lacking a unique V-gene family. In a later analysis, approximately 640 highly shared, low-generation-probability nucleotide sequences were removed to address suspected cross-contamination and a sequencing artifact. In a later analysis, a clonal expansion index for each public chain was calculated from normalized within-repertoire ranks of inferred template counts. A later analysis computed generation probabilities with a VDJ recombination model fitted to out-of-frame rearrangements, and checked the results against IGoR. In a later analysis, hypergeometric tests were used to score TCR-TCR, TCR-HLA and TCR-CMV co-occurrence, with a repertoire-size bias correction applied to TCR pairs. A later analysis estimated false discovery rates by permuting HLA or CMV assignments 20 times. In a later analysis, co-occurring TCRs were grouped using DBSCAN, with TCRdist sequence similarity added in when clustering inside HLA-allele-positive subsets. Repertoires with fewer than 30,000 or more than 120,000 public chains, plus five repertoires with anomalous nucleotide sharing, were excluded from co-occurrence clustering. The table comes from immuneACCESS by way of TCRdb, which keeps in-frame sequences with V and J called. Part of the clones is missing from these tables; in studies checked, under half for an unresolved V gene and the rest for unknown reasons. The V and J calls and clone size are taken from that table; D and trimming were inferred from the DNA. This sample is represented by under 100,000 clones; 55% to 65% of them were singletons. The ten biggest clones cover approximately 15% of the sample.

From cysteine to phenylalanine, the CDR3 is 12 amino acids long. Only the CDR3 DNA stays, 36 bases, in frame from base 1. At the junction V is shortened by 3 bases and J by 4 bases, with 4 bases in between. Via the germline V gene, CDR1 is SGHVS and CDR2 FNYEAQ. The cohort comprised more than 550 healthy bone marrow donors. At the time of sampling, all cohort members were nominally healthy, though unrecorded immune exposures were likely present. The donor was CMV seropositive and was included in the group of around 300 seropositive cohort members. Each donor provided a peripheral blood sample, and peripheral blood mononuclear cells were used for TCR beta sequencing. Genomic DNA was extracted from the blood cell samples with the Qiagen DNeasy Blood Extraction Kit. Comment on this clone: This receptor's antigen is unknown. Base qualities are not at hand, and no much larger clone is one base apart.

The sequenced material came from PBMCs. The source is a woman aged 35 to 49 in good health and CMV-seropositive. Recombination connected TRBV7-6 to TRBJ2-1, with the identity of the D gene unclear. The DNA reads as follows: TGTGCCAGCAGCTTTCTTTACAATGAGCAGTTCTTC. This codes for CASSFLYNEQFF.